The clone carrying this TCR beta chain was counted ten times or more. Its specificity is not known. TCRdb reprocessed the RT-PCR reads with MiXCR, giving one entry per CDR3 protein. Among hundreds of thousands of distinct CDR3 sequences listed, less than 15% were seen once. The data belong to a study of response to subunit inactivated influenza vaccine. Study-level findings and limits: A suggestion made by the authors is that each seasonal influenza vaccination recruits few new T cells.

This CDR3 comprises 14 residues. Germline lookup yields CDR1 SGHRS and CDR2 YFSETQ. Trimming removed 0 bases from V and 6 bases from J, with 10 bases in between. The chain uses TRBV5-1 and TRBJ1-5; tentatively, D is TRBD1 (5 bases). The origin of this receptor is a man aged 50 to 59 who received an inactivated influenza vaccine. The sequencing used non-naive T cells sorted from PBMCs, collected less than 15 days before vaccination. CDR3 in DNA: TGCGCCAGCAGCTTGGCTGGGGGAGGTCAGCCCCAGCATTTT. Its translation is CASSLAGGGQPQHF. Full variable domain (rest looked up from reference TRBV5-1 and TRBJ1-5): KAGVTQTPRYLIKTRGQQVTLSCSPISGHRSVSWYQQTPGQGLQFLFEYFSETQRNKGNFPGRFSGRQFSNSRSEMNVSTLELGDSALYLCASSLAGGGQPQHFGDGTRLSIL.